A single TCR beta chain is shown here with its context. A much larger clonotype is one base distant, so this may be a read error. TCRdb recomputed calls from the 5' RACE reads with MiXCR, one row per CDR3 protein. The table has over 50,000 distinct CDR3 sequences, roughly a quarter seen once. The sequenced sample was tumor-infiltrating naive CD4+ T cells sorted from the breast tumor. Sample subset: naive CD4+ T cells, CD4+CD45RA+CD25-. This TCR was sampled from a female donor with breast cancer.

This chain's CDR3 is CSASRTKNYGYTF. CDR3 nucleotides: TGCAGTGCTTCAAGGACGAAGAACTATGGCTACACCTTC. The chain has TRBV20-1 and TRBJ1-2; D call uncertain. Germline CDR1 is DFQATT and CDR2 is SNEGSKA (reference sequence). V was shortened by 5 bases and J by 2 bases, with 12 bases between the two germline ends. The CDR3 has 13 residues.